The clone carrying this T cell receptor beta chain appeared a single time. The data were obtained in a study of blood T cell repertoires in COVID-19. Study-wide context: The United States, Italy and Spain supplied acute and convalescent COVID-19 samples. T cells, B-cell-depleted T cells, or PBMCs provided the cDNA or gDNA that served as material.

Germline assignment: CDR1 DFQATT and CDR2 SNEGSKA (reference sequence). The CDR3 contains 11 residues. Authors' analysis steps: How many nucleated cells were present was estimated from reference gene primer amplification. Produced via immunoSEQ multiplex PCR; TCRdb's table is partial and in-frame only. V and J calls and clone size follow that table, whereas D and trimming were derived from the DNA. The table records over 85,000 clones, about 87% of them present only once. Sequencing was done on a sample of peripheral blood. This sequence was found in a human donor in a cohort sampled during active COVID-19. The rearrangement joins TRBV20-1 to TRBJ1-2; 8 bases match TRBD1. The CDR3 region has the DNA TGCGGCACGGACAGGGACTATGGCTACACCTTC. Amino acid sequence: CGTDRDYGYTF.